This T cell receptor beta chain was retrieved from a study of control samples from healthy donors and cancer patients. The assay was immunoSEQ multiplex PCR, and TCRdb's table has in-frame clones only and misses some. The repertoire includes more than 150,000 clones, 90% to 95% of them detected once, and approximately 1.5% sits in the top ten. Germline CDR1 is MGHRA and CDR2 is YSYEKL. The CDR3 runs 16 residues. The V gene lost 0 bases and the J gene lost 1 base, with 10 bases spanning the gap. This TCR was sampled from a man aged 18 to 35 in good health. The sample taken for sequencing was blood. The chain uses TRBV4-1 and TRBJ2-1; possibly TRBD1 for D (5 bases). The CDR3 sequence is CASSQDPRVSYNEQFF. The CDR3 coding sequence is TGCGCCAGCAGCCAAGATCCCAGGGTTTCCTACAATGAGCAGTTCTTC.